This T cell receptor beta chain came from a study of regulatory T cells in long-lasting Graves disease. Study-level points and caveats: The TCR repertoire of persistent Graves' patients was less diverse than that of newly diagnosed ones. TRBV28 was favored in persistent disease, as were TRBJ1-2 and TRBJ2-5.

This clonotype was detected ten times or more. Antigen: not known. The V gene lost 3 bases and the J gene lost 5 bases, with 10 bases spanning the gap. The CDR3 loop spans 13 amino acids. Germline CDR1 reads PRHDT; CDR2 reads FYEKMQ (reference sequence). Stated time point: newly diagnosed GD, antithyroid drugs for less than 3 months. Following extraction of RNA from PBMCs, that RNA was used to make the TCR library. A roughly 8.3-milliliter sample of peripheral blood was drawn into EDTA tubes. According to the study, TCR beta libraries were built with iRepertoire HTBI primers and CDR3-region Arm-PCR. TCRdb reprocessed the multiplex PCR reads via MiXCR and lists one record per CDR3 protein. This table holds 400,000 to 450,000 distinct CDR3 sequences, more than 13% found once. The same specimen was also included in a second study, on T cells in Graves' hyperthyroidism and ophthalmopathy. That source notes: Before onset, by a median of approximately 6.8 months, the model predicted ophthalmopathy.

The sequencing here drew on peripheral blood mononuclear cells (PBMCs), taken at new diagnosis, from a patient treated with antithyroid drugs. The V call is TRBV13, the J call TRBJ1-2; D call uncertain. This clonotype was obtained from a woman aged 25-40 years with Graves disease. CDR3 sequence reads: CASSLGGYYGYTF. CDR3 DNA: TGTGCCAGCAGCTTGGGTGGATATTATGGCTACACCTTC.